The following is a TCR beta chain sequence with its context. This sample was taken from a study of T cell responses to AZD1222 COVID-19 vaccine. V was clipped by 3 bases and J by 4 bases, with 12 bases between them. Germline V gives CDR1 LGHNA, CDR2 YSLEER. This CDR3 has 15 residues. Profiled with immunoSEQ multiplex PCR; TCRdb holds only in-frame clones, not every one. The sample has 70,000 or so clones, roughly 85% seen once. The sequence was obtained from an adult who received the AZD1222 COVID-19 vaccine. This sequence joins TRBV4-3 and TRBJ1-4, with D possibly TRBD1 on 6 matching bases. Sequences were derived from peripheral blood, sampled 28 days after the second AZD1222 dose. The CDR3 here is CASSHSQGVNEKLFF. In DNA form, the CDR3 reads TGCGCCAGCAGCCACTCACAGGGAGTTAATGAAAAACTGTTTTTT.